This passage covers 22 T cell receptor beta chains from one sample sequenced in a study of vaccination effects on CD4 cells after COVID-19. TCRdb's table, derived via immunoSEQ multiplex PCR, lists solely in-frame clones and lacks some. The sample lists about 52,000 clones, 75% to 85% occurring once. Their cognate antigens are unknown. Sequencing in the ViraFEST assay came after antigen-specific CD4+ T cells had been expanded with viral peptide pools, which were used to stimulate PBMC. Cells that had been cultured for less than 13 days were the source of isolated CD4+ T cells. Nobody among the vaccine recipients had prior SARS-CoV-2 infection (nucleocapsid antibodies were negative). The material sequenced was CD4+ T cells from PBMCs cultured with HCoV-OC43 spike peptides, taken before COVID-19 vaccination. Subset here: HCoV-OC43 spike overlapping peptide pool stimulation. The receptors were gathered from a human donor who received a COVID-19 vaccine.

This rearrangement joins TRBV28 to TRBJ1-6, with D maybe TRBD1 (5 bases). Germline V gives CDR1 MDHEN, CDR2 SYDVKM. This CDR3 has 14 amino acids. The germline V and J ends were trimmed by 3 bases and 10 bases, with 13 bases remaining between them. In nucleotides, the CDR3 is TGTGCCAGCAGTTTGGACCAGAGGGGCTCACCCCTCCACTTT. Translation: CASSLDQRGSPLHF. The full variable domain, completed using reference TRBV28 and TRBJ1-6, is DVKVTQSSRYLVKRTGEKVFLECVQDMDHENMFWYRQDPGLGLRLIYFSYDVKMKEKGDIPEGYSVSREKKERFSLILESASTNQTSMYLCASSLDQRGSPLHFGNGTRLTVT.

As DNA, the CDR3 is TGCGCCAGCAGCTTAATAGGACAGCAGAACACTGAAGCTTTCTTT. It specifies CASSLIGQQNTEAFF. V gene TRBV5-1 combines with J gene TRBJ1-1, with D perhaps matching TRBD1 (6 bases). V shed 2 bases and J shed 1 base, with 12 bases lying between them. Germline loops: CDR1 SGHRS, CDR2 YFSETQ. This CDR3 has 15 amino acids.

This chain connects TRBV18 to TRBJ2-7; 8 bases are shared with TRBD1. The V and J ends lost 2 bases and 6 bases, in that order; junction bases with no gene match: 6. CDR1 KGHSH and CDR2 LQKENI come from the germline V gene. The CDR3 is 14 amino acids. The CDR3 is CASSPDRGRGEQYV. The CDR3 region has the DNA TGTGCCAGCTCACCAGACAGGGGTAGAGGCGAGCAGTACGTC.

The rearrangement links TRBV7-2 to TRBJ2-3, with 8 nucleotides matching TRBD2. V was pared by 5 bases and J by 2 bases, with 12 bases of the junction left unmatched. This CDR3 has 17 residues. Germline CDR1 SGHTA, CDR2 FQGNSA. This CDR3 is CASSPLPGGGFTDTQYF. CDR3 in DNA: TGTGCCAGCAGCCCCCTTCCCGGGGGGGGATTCACAGATACGCAGTATTTT.

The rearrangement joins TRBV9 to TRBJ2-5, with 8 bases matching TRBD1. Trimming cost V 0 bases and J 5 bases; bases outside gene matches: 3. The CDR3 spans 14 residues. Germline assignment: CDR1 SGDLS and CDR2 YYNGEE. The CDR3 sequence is CASSVGTGSETQYF. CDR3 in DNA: TGTGCCAGCAGCGTAGGGACAGGGTCTGAGACCCAGTACTTC. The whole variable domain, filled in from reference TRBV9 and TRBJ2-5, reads DSGVTQTPKHLITATGQRVTLRCSPRSGDLSVYWYQQSLDQGLQFLIQYYNGEERAKGNILERFSAQQFPDLHSELNLSSLELGDSALYFCASSVGTGSETQYFGPGTRLLVL.

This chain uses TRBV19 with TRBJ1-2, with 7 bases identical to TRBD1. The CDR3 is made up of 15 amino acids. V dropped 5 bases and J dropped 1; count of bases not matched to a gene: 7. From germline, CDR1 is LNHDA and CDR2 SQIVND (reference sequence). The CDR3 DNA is TGTGCCAGTAGTCCAGGGGGAAGTCTTAACTATGGCTACACCTTC. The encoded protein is CASSPGGSLNYGYTF.

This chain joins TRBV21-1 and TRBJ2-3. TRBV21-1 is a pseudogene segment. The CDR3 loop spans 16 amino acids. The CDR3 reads CASSMKDPLLDDTQYF. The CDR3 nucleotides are TGTGCCAGCAGCATGAAAGACCCGCTCTTAGATGATACGCAGTATTTT.

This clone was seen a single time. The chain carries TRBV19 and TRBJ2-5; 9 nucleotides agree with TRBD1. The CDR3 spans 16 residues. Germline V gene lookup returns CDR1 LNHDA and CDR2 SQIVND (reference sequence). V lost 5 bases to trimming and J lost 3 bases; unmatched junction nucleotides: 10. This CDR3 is CASSFRDGTGKETQYF. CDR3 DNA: TGTGCCAGTAGTTTTCGAGACGGGACAGGGAAAGAGACCCAGTACTTC.

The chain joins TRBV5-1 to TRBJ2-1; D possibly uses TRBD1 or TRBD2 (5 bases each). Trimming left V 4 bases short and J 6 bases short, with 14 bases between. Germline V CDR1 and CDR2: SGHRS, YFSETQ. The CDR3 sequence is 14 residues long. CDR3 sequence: CASSAGTEGNEQFF. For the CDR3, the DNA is TGCGCCAGCAGCGCCGGGACGGAAGGCAATGAGCAGTTCTTC.

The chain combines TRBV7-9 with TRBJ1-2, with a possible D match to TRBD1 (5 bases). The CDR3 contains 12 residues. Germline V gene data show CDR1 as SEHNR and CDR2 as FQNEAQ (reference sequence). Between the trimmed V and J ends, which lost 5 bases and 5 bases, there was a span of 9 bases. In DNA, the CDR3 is TGTGCCAGCAGCCAACAGGTTTATGGCTACACCTTC. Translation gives CASSQQVYGYTF.

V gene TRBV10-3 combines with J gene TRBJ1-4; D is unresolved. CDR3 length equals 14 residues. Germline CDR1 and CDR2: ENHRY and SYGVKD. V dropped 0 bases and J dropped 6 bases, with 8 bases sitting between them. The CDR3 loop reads CAISESGNDEKLFF. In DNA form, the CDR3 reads TGTGCCATCAGTGAGTCAGGGAATGATGAAAAACTGTTTTTT.

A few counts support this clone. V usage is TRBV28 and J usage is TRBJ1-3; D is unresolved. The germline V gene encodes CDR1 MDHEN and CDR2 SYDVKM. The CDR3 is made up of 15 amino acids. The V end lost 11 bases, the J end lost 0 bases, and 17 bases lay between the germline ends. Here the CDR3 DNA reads TGTGCCTGCTTTGAGGGTTATCCCTCTGGAAACACCATATATTTT. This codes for CACFEGYPSGNTIYF.

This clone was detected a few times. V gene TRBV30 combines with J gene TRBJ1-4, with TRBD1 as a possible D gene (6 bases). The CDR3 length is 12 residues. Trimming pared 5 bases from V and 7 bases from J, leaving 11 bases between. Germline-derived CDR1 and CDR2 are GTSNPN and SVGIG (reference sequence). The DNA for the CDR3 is TGTGCCTGGGACAGGCCAGGTGAAAAACTGTTTTTT. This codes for CAWDRPGEKLFF.

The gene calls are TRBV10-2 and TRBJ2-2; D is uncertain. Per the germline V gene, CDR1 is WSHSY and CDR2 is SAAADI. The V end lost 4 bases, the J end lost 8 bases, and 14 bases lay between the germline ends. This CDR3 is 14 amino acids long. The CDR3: CASSGSTVLGELFF. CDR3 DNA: TGCGCCAGCAGTGGTAGCACGGTCCTTGGGGAGCTGTTTTTT.

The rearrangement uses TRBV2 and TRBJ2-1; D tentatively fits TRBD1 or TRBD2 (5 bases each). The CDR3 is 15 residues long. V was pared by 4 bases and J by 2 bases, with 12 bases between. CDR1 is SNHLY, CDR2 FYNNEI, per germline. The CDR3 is CASSGGQGAYNEQFF. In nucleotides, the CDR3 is TGTGCCAGCAGTGGGGGCCAGGGAGCCTACAATGAGCAGTTCTTC.

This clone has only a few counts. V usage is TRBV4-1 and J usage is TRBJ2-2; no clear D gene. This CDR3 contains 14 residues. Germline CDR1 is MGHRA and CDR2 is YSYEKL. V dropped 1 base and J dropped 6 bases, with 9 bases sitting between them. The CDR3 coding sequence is TGCGCCAGCAGCCAAGTCATCCAAGCCGGGGAGCTGTTTTTT. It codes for CASSQVIQAGELFF.

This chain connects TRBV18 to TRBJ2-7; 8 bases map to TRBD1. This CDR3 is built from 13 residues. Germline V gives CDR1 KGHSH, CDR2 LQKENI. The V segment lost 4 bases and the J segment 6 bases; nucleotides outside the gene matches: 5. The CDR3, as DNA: TGTGCCAGCTCACGGGATGACAGGGGCGAGCAGTACGTC. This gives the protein CASSRDDRGEQYV.

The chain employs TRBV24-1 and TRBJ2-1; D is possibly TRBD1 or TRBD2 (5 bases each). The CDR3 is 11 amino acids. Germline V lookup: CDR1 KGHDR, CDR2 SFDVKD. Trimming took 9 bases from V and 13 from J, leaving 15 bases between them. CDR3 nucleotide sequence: TGTGCCACCTCCTCTGGCCGGGACCAGTTCTTC. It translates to CATSSGRDQFF.

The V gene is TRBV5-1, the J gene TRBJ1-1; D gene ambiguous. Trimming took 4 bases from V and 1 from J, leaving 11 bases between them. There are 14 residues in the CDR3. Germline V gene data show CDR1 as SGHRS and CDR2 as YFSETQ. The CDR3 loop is CASSAPLENTEAFF. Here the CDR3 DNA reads TGCGCCAGCAGCGCCCCTTTAGAGAACACTGAAGCTTTCTTT.

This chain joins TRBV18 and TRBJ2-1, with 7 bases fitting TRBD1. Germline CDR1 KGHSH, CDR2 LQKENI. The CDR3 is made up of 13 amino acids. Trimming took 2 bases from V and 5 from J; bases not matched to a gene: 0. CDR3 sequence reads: CASSPDRDNEQFF. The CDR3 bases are TGTGCCAGCTCACCAGACAGGGACAATGAGCAGTTCTTC. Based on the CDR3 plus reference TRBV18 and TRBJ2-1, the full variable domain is NAGVMQNPRHLVRRRGQEARLRCSPMKGHSHVYWYRQLPEEGLKFMVYLQKENIIDESGMPKERFSAEFPKEGPSILRIQQVVRGDSAAYFCASSPDRDNEQFFGPGTRLTVL.

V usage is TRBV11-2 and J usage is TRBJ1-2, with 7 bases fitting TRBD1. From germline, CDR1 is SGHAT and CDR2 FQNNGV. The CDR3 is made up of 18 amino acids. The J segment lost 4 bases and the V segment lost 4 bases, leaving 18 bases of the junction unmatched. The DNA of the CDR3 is TGTGCCAGCAGCTCACTTCGAACTATTACAGGGGCGAGCTATGGCTACACCTTC. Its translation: CASSSLRTITGASYGYTF.

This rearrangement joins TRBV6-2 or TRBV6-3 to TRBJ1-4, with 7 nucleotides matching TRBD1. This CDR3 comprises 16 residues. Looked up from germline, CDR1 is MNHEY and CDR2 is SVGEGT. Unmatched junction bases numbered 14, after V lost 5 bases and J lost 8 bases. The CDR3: CASSKPGTDVEEKLFF. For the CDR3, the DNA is TGTGCCAGCAGTAAACCCGGGACAGACGTAGAGGAAAAACTGTTTTTT.